The 26 T cell receptor beta chains below all came from one sample that was sequenced in a study of blood T cell repertoires in COVID-19 (dated by TCRdb to 2019 to 2021). Library creation used the immunoSEQ multiplex PCR assay. TCRdb obtained this table from immuneACCESS and retained in-frame rearrangements with V and J assigned. These tables miss some clones; where compared with another copy, unresolved V genes account for less than half of the shortfall, and the remainder is unexplained. This sample lists about 110,000 clones; roughly 91% were detected once. About 3% of the sample belongs to the ten largest clones. Sequenced: peripheral blood. All receptors come from a woman aged 45 to 65 with acute or convalescent COVID-19.

In the case of this clone: Other DNA sequences in this specimen translate into the identical CDR3. The V and J genes are TRBV18 and TRBJ2-2, with 7 bases lining up with TRBD1. The CDR3 runs 14 residues. Per germline, CDR1 KGHSH and CDR2 LQKENI. With V trimmed by 3 bases and J by 3 bases, 1 base remained unmatched. The CDR3 spells CASSPGTDTGELFF. The DNA for the CDR3 is TGTGCCAGCTCACCTGGGACAGACACCGGGGAGCTGTTTTTT. The full variable domain, in which reference TRBV18 and TRBJ2-2 provide the parts outside the CDR3, is NAGVMQNPRHLVRRRGQEARLRCSPMKGHSHVYWYRQLPEEGLKFMVYLQKENIIDESGMPKERFSAEFPKEGPSILRIQQVVRGDSAAYFCASSPGTDTGELFFGEGSRLTVL.

The V gene is TRBV28, the J gene TRBJ2-7; a possible D gene is TRBD2 (6 bases). V gave up 0 bases and J gave up 6 bases, with 9 bases separating them. The germline gives CDR1 MDHEN, CDR2 SYDVKM. This CDR3 is built from 13 residues. In nucleotides, the CDR3 is TGTGCCAGCAGTTTATGGGGGGGTTCCGAGCAGTACTTC. This encodes CASSLWGGSEQYF.

The V call is TRBV18, the J call TRBJ2-1; 9 bases are shared with TRBD2. Germline CDR1 is KGHSH and CDR2 is LQKENI. The junction had 4 bases not matched to a gene; V was cut back by 3 bases and J by 4 bases. This CDR3 spans 15 amino acids. The CDR3 spells CASSPRTSAYNEQFF. CDR3 bases: TGTGCCAGCTCACCCCGGACTAGCGCGTACAATGAGCAGTTCTTC.

This chain uses TRBV7-9 with TRBJ1-3; D gene unclear. CDR3 size: 15 residues. CDR1 is SEHNR, CDR2 FQNEAQ, per germline (reference sequence). V dropped 5 bases and J dropped 0 bases, with 11 bases sitting between them. CDR3 sequence (DNA): TGTGCCAGCAGCCTAACGGCGGACTCTGGAAACACCATATATTTT. Translating it yields CASSLTADSGNTIYF.

Comment on this clone: The sample holds other DNA sequences that translate to the same CDR3. The CDR3, as DNA: TGTGCCAGCAGTTTACCGGGAACCCTCTACGAGCAGTACTTC. It encodes CASSLPGTLYEQYF. This chain uses TRBV28 with TRBJ2-7, with D perhaps TRBD2 (5 bases). The CDR3 contains 14 residues. Trimming removed 2 bases from V and 3 bases from J, with 11 bases in between. CDR1 and CDR2 from the germline V gene are MDHEN and SYDVKM.

The chain employs TRBV5-1 and TRBJ1-1; the match to TRBD1 covers 7 bases. In germline, CDR1 is SGHRS, CDR2 YFSETQ. The CDR3 runs 13 residues. Trimming removed 4 bases from V and 5 bases from J; junction bases left unmatched: 5. The CDR3 protein is CASSTRQGTEAFF. DNA of the CDR3: TGCGCCAGCAGCACCAGACAGGGTACTGAAGCTTTCTTT. The full variable domain, with the rest looked up from reference TRBV5-1 and TRBJ1-1, is KAGVTQTPRYLIKTRGQQVTLSCSPISGHRSVSWYQQTPGQGLQFLFEYFSETQRNKGNFPGRFSGRQFSNSRSEMNVSTLELGDSALYLCASSTRQGTEAFFGQGTRLTVV.

The gene calls are TRBV5-5 and TRBJ2-5; the match to TRBD1 covers 8 bases. J was trimmed by 5 bases and V by 4 bases; bases with no gene match: 7. Germline CDR1 reads SGHKS; CDR2 reads YYEKEE (reference sequence). The length of the CDR3 is 14 residues. CDR3 residues: CASSRGQGGETQYF. CDR3 coding DNA: TGTGCCAGCAGCCGTGGACAGGGTGGGGAGACCCAGTACTTC.

V usage is TRBV18 and J usage is TRBJ1-6, with 9 bases matching TRBD1. Germline CDR1 and CDR2: KGHSH and LQKENI. The CDR3 spans 15 residues. The trim removed 4 bases at V and 9 bases at J, leaving 7 bases unmatched. CDR3 nucleotides: TGTGCCAGCTCACGCGGGACAGGGTTTGGTTCACCCCTCCACTTT. Translated, it gives CASSRGTGFGSPLHF.

V and J are TRBV5-1 and TRBJ1-1; 7 nucleotides match TRBD1. V was clipped by 0 bases and J by 4 bases; unmatched bases: 6. The CDR3 length is 15 residues. Germline CDR1 SGHRS, CDR2 YFSETQ. The CDR3 here is CASSLGQGVPTEAFF. The DNA for the CDR3 is TGCGCCAGCAGCTTGGGTCAGGGGGTACCCACTGAAGCTTTCTTT.

This chain joins TRBV5-6 and TRBJ2-7; TRBD2 matches at 9 bases. V dropped 4 bases and J dropped 3; count of bases not matched to a gene: 8. The CDR3 covers 15 residues. The germline V gene has CDR1 SGHDT and CDR2 YYEEEE. The CDR3: CASSRPGLAIYEQYF. The CDR3 DNA reads TGTGCCAGCAGCCGGCCGGGACTAGCTATCTACGAGCAGTACTTC.

This clone appeared once. V and J are TRBV29-1 and TRBJ2-1, with D unclear. This CDR3 region has 12 residues. Per germline, CDR1 SQVTM and CDR2 ANQGSEA. This CDR3 reads CRGGRSNNEQFF. The CDR3 DNA is TGCAGGGGTGGCAGGTCGAACAATGAGCAGTTCTTC.

V is TRBV18 and J is TRBJ2-1; 8 nucleotides align to TRBD2. CDR3 length: 17 residues. V was clipped by 0 bases and J by 9 bases; unmatched bases: 13. Per germline, CDR1 KGHSH and CDR2 LQKENI. The CDR3 region is CASSPPGVLAGRSEQFF. In DNA form, the CDR3 reads TGTGCCAGCTCACCACCCGGCGTGCTAGCGGGTCGAAGTGAGCAGTTCTTC.

The V and J genes are TRBV4-2 and TRBJ2-5; 8 nucleotides agree with TRBD2. The germline V gene encodes CDR1 LGHNA and CDR2 YNFKEQ. The CDR3 runs 16 residues. J was trimmed by 5 bases and V by 3 bases; bases with no gene match: 11. In DNA form, the CDR3 reads TGTGCCAGCAGCCAGTCAACGGGAGGGCCGGAGGAGACCCAGTACTTC. This translates into CASSQSTGGPEETQYF.

The rearrangement links TRBV19 to TRBJ2-3, with 7 bases aligning to TRBD2. Per germline, CDR1 LNHDA and CDR2 SQIVND (reference sequence). The CDR3 is 13 residues long. With V trimmed by 8 bases and J by 0 bases, 2 bases remained unmatched. CDR3 loop: CASGSGSTDTQYF. The CDR3 DNA reads as TGTGCCAGTGGTAGCGGGAGCACAGATACGCAGTATTTT.

CDR3 DNA sequence: TGTGCCAGCAGTTCCAGGGTTTCCGATCAGCCCCAGCATTTT. Residues: CASSSRVSDQPQHF. The genes are TRBV27 and TRBJ1-5; the D gene is possibly TRBD1 (5 bases). The CDR3 is 14 residues long. Germline loops: CDR1 MNHEY, CDR2 SMNVEV (reference sequence). V was pared by 4 bases and J by 5 bases, with 12 bases between.

The chain is built from TRBV6-5 and TRBJ2-7; 9 bases align to TRBD1. There are 15 residues in the CDR3. The J segment lost 2 bases and the V segment lost 0 bases, leaving 2 bases of the junction unmatched. The germline V gene encodes CDR1 MNHEY and CDR2 SVGAGI. CDR3 residues: CASSYSGTGPYEQYF. CDR3 sequence (DNA): TGTGCCAGCAGTTACTCGGGGACAGGGCCCTACGAGCAGTACTTC.

The chain links TRBV19 to TRBJ2-4, with 7 bases that match TRBD1. Germline assignment: CDR1 LNHDA and CDR2 SQIVND (reference sequence). Unmatched junction bases numbered 5, after V lost 1 base and J lost 11 bases. The CDR3 has 13 residues. The CDR3 is CASSIGRQGVQYF. In nucleotides, the CDR3 is TGTGCCAGTAGTATAGGAAGGCAGGGGGTTCAGTACTTC. The variable domain in full, completed from reference TRBV19 and TRBJ2-4, reads DGGITQSPKYLFRKEGQNVTLSCEQNLNHDAMYWYRQDPGQGLRLIYYSQIVNDFQKGDIAEGYSVSREKKESFPLTVTSAQKNPTAFYLCASSIGRQGVQYFGAGTRLSVL.

Written as DNA, the CDR3 is TGCAGCGTATGGACAGGTTCCGAGCAGTACTTC. This translates into CSVWTGSEQYF. V and J are TRBV29-1 and TRBJ2-7, with TRBD1 matching over 7 bases. Germline assignment: CDR1 SQVTM and CDR2 ANQGSEA. V lost 6 bases to trimming and J lost 6 bases; unmatched junction nucleotides: 5. This CDR3 is built from 11 residues.

V and J are TRBV28 and TRBJ2-7, with 7 bases that match TRBD1. Trimming removed 6 bases from V and 3 bases from J; junction bases left unmatched: 5. There are 13 residues in the CDR3. Germline loops: CDR1 MDHEN, CDR2 SYDVKM. The CDR3 region has the DNA TGTGCCAGCAGACCCGGGACAGTCTACGAGCAGTACTTC. Translation: CASRPGTVYEQYF.

This clone appeared a single time. V and J are TRBV5-1 and TRBJ2-5; 8 bases line up with TRBD1. Looked up from germline, CDR1 is SGHRS and CDR2 is YFSETQ. The CDR3 consists of 17 residues. Trimming at V came to 2 bases and at J to 0 bases, leaving 9 bases not matched to a gene. The CDR3 is CASSLRQGALYQETQYF. CDR3 nucleotide sequence: TGCGCCAGCAGCTTACGGCAGGGGGCCTTGTACCAAGAGACCCAGTACTTC.

This chain uses TRBV24-1 with TRBJ2-2, with TRBD1 matching 7 bases. The germline V gene has CDR1 KGHDR and CDR2 SFDVKD. V trimming: 4 bases; J trimming: 3 bases; junction bases outside the gene matches: 1. The length of the CDR3 is 14 residues. This CDR3 reads CATSEGGYTGELFF. The CDR3, as DNA: TGTGCCACCAGTGAAGGGGGCTACACCGGGGAGCTGTTTTTT.

This chain uses TRBV2 with TRBJ2-7, with TRBD1 identical over 10 bases. The CDR3 covers 14 residues. Germline loops: CDR1 SNHLY, CDR2 FYNNEI. The V segment lost 6 bases and the J segment 3 bases; nucleotides outside the gene matches: 5. The CDR3 DNA reads as TGTGCCAGCAGGGGACAGGGGAAGGGCTACGAGCAGTACTTC. It yields the protein CASRGQGKGYEQYF.

The chain uses TRBV30 and TRBJ1-6; 7 positions match TRBD1. The V gene's germline CDR1 is GTSNPN and CDR2 SVGIG (reference sequence). CDR3 length equals 13 residues. The junction had 8 bases not matched to a gene; V was cut back by 4 bases and J by 11 bases. CDR3 nucleotides: TGTGCCTGGATGGTACAGGGGAGAGCACCCCTCCACTTT. Its protein is CAWMVQGRAPLHF.

The rearrangement links TRBV6-1 to TRBJ2-1; 7 bases agree with TRBD1. This CDR3 has 15 amino acids. The germline V gene encodes CDR1 MNHNS and CDR2 SASEGT. The ends lost 2 bases at V and 7 bases at J; junction bases unmatched: 8. CDR3 bases: TGTGCCAGCAGTGAATGGGTAGGGGGCGATAATGAGCAGTTCTTC. Encoded protein: CASSEWVGGDNEQFF.

The chain carries TRBV5-1 and TRBJ2-6; D is unresolved. Germline-derived CDR1 and CDR2 are SGHRS and YFSETQ. The germline V and J ends were trimmed by 2 bases and 0 bases, with 6 bases remaining between them. The CDR3 runs 15 residues. The CDR3 DNA reads as TGCGCCAGCAGCTTAACAGCCTCTGGGGCCAACGTCCTGACTTTC. Translated: CASSLTASGANVLTF. The variable domain in full, completed from reference TRBV5-1 and TRBJ2-6, reads KAGVTQTPRYLIKTRGQQVTLSCSPISGHRSVSWYQQTPGQGLQFLFEYFSETQRNKGNFPGRFSGRQFSNSRSEMNVSTLELGDSALYLCASSLTASGANVLTFGAGSRLTVL.

V is TRBV2 and J is TRBJ2-7, with 9 bases identical to TRBD1. This CDR3 region has 15 residues. V lost 2 bases, J lost 4 bases, and 6 bases stayed unmatched. Germline V CDR1 and CDR2: SNHLY, FYNNEI. CDR3 in DNA: TGTGCCAGCAGTGAACGAGACAGGGGGGGTTACGAGCAGTACTTC. This encodes CASSERDRGGYEQYF.